This T cell receptor (beta chain) was sequenced in a study of blood T cell repertoires in COVID-19. Germline V gene data show CDR1 as MDHEN and CDR2 as SYDVKM. This CDR3 has 14 amino acids. V lost 5 bases, J lost 2 bases, and 10 bases lay in between. Authors' data handling: How many nucleated cells were present was estimated from reference gene primer amplification. The method was immunoSEQ multiplex PCR; TCRdb's version includes in-frame clones alone and lacks a portion of them. The DNA gave D and trimming, while V, J and clone size come from that table. The sample records approximately 130,000 clones, about four fifths being singletons. Living in 24 US areas, the participants were between roughly 18 and 89 years of age. Donors in Cohort 3 counted as recovered after two negative PCRs, clearance, or symptom resolution.

This TCR derives from a man aged 25-45 years who had recovered from COVID-19. The sample taken for sequencing was PBMCs or T cells enriched from blood (not recorded which). The J gene is TRBJ1-3, the V gene TRBV28; D not certain. This chain's CDR3 is CASSRRVAGNTIYF. In DNA form, the CDR3 reads TGTGCCAGCAGTCGTCGGGTAGCTGGAAACACCATATATTTT.